The clone carrying this T cell receptor (beta chain) was seen repeatedly, ten times or more. Its antigen is not known. The J segment lost 4 bases and the V segment lost 6 bases, leaving 8 bases of the junction unmatched. The CDR3 length is 14 residues. This sample is drawn from a study of T cells in Graves' hyperthyroidism and ophthalmopathy. Whole-study results and caveats: Appearing also in blood were most of the thyroid clonotypes expanded above 0.001. It was a median approximately six months before onset that the model predicted ophthalmopathy.

Graves' hyperthyroidism is called stable when ophthalmopathy does not progress within 18 months. Exclusions: uncontrolled infection, other autoimmune disease, pregnancy, lactation. The CDR3 regions of TCR beta were amplified from RNA transcripts. The HTBI primer set drove a first-round RT-PCR of the TCR CDR3. A single record per CDR3 protein comes from TCRdb applying MiXCR to the multiplex PCR reads. The data contain about 560,000 distinct CDR3 sequences, over 15% of them singletons. The V call is TRBV12-3 or TRBV12-4, the J call TRBJ1-1, with 7 bases aligning to TRBD1. The sequence derives from a woman aged 18-29 years with Graves' hyperthyroidism. Sequenced sample: blood. The CDR3 nucleotides are TGTGCCAGCAGGCCAACAGGGGTAGGCACTGAAGCTTTCTTT. Its translation is CASRPTGVGTEAFF.